What follows describes a single T cell receptor beta chain. These data belong to a study of blood T cells in healthy people across ages. The authors ran a second PCR of about 6 to 11 cycles using a sample-barcoded 5' primer and a J-beta primer mix. One entry per CDR3 protein, called by TCRdb with MiXCR from the 5' RACE reads. Of about 830,000 distinct CDR3 sequences listed, nearly 60% were seen once; the top ten hold approximately 20%. The junction had 5 bases not matched to a gene; V was cut back by 5 bases and J by 0 bases. Germline loops: CDR1 SNHLY, CDR2 FYNNEI. The length of the CDR3 is 16 residues.

This TCR derives from a young man in good health. Sequencing used blood. The chain links TRBV2 to TRBJ2-1; 9 nucleotides match TRBD2. CDR3 loop: CASSKRGGASYNEQFF. In nucleotides, the CDR3 is TGTGCCAGCAGTAAGCGCGGGGGGGCCTCCTACAATGAGCAGTTCTTC. The full variable domain, with the rest looked up from reference TRBV2 and TRBJ2-1, is EPEVTQTPSHQVTQMGQEVILRCVPISNHLYFYWYRQILGQKVEFLVSFYNNEISEKSEIFDDQFSVERPDGSNFTLKIRSTKLEDSAMYFCASSKRGGASYNEQFFGPGTRLTVL.